The 24 T cell receptor beta chains in this list originate from one sample, sequenced in a study of circulating tumor DNA in untreated peripheral T-cell lymphoma (dated by TCRdb to 2020 to 2023). Preparation of the library involved the immunoSEQ multiplex PCR assay. TCRdb's version of the immuneACCESS table is confined to in-frame rearrangements and falls short of the full clone set. An unresolved V gene accounts for under half of the shortfall where checked; the remainder is of unknown origin. The sample yields more than 9,000 clones; approximately 72% were counted once. In total, the top ten clones hold roughly 30% of the sample. Specimen: tumor tissue. The receptors shown here come from a human donor with peripheral T-cell lymphoma.

This clone came up once. This CDR3 is CASSLPYGGSGDTQYF. CDR3 in DNA: TGTGCCAGCAGCCTACCCTACGGGGGCTCGGGAGATACGCAGTATTTT. The chain links TRBV11-3 to TRBJ2-3, with D perhaps matching TRBD1 or TRBD2 (6 bases each). Per germline, CDR1 SGHNT and CDR2 YENEEA. The CDR3 sequence is 16 residues long. Trimming left V 5 bases short and J 5 bases short, with 20 bases between.

The chain links TRBV1 to TRBJ1-5. TRBV1 is deemed a pseudogene. The length of the CDR3 is 16 residues. DNA for the CDR3: TGCACCAGCAGCCAAGGAGGGAGACGGCCTGATCAGCCCCAGCATTTT. This encodes CTSSQGGRRPDQPQHF.

The gene calls are TRBV10-3 and TRBJ2-7; no reliable D call. V was clipped by 0 bases and J by 2 bases, with 8 bases between them. CDR1 and CDR2 from the germline V gene are ENHRY and SYGVKD. This CDR3 is 14 amino acids long. CDR3 bases: TGTGCCATCAGTGAGTCTTTCATTACCTACGAGCAGTACTTC. Its translation is CAISESFITYEQYF.

The chain combines TRBV19 with TRBJ2-7, with D tentatively TRBD1 (6 bases). Trimming cost V 0 bases and J 2 bases, with 11 bases left between them. The CDR3 sequence is 15 residues long. CDR1 and CDR2 (germline): LNHDA, SQIVND (reference sequence). CDR3 nucleotides: TGTGCCAGTAGTATAGATCTGGCAGGGGCCTACGAGCAGTACTTC. It specifies CASSIDLAGAYEQYF.

In this sample, this clone turned up a few times. The chain has TRBV6-8 and TRBJ2-5, with 9 bases that match TRBD2. V lost 10 bases to trimming and J lost 4 bases; unmatched junction nucleotides: 10. The CDR3 loop spans 14 amino acids. Germline V gene lookup returns CDR1 MNHGY and CDR2 SAAAGT. The CDR3 spells CAIRAGTSRETQYF. Here the CDR3 DNA reads TGTGCCATCAGGGCCGGGACTAGCCGAGAGACCCAGTACTTC.

The genes are TRBV9 and TRBJ2-5; a weak D match, TRBD1 (5 bases). V was shortened by 0 bases and J by 2 bases, with 5 bases between the two germline ends. CDR3 length: 13 residues. Germline-derived CDR1 and CDR2 are SGDLS and YYNGEE. CDR3 nucleotides: TGTGCCAGCAGCGTAGGGACACAAGAGACCCAGTACTTC. Translation: CASSVGTQETQYF.

This chain links TRBV18 with TRBJ1-2; 7 bases line up with TRBD1. Germline V gives CDR1 KGHSH, CDR2 LQKENI. V shed 1 base, J shed 8 bases, and the junction held 1 base outside the gene matches. The CDR3 has 12 residues. CDR3 region: CASSPRQGGYTF. In DNA, the CDR3 is TGTGCCAGCTCACCACGACAGGGCGGCTACACCTTC.

The J gene is TRBJ1-1, the V gene TRBV1; the tabulated D call, TRBD1, remains unverified against the DNA. TRBV1 is termed a pseudogene. The CDR3 runs to 15 residues. CDR3 coding DNA: TGCGCCAGCAGCCAAGATTTGGCAGGGGGCGCCGGAGCTTTCTTT. It is translated as CASSQDLAGGAGAFF.

The chain recombines TRBV28 with TRBJ2-3; D remains ambiguous. V was pared by 8 bases and J by 3 bases, with 15 bases between. CDR1 is MDHEN and CDR2 is SYDVKM in the germline V gene. The CDR3 contains 14 residues. The CDR3 region has the DNA TGTGCCAGCGGCGACGTCAGCCTGACAGATACGCAGTATTTT. It encodes CASGDVSLTDTQYF.

This chain connects TRBV30 to TRBJ2-3, with D unclear. The CDR3 contains 18 residues. V gave up 5 bases and J gave up 2 bases, with 26 bases separating them. CDR1 GTSNPN and CDR2 SVGIG come from the germline V gene (reference sequence). The CDR3 here is CAWSESIWGPPNTDTQYF. The CDR3 DNA is TGTGCCTGGTCCGAGTCGATATGGGGTCCGCCGAACACAGATACGCAGTATTTT.

The chain joins TRBV5-1 to TRBJ2-7; TRBD1 matches at 10 bases. J lost 6 bases, V lost 4 bases, and 7 bases had no gene match. Per germline, CDR1 SGHRS and CDR2 YFSETQ. This CDR3 has 14 residues. In nucleotides, the CDR3 is TGCGCCAGCAGCCTGACAGGGGGCAAAGTCGAGCAGTACTTC. Its protein product is CASSLTGGKVEQYF.

V usage is TRBV18 and J usage is TRBJ2-7; TRBD1 aligns across 10 bases. Germline assignment: CDR1 KGHSH and CDR2 LQKENI. This CDR3 contains 16 residues. The V segment lost 6 bases and the J segment 2 bases; nucleotides outside the gene matches: 10. CDR3 amino acids: CASSLGAGQGPYEQYF. CDR3 DNA sequence: TGTGCCAGCTCTCTAGGCGCGGGACAGGGGCCCTACGAGCAGTACTTC. The full variable domain, with the rest looked up from reference TRBV18 and TRBJ2-7, is NAGVMQNPRHLVRRRGQEARLRCSPMKGHSHVYWYRQLPEEGLKFMVYLQKENIIDESGMPKERFSAEFPKEGPSILRIQQVVRGDSAAYFCASSLGAGQGPYEQYFGPGTRLTVT.

The chain has TRBV28 and TRBJ1-2, with D perhaps matching TRBD1 (5 bases). Trimming pared 8 bases from V and 6 bases from J, leaving 19 bases between. Looked up from germline, CDR1 is MDHEN and CDR2 is SYDVKM. There are 14 residues in the CDR3. CDR3 loop: CASFEGDLMHGYTF. As DNA, the CDR3 is TGTGCCAGCTTTGAAGGGGATTTGATGCATGGCTACACCTTC.

V is TRBV5-1 and J is TRBJ2-2, with D perhaps TRBD1 (6 bases). CDR3 length: 16 residues. Germline assignment: CDR1 SGHRS and CDR2 YFSETQ. V lost 4 bases and J lost 4, with 17 bases in between. CDR3 sequence: CASSQQQGTGTGELFF. The CDR3 nucleotides read TGCGCCAGCAGCCAACAACAGGGCACCGGCACCGGGGAGCTGTTTTTT.

The CDR3 is CASSPHQGAENTEAFF. CDR3 DNA sequence: TGTGCCAGCAGTCCCCATCAGGGGGCTGAGAACACTGAAGCTTTCTTT. The chain employs TRBV6-8 and TRBJ1-1; 8 nucleotides align to TRBD1. The germline gives CDR1 MNHGY, CDR2 SAAAGT. This CDR3 has 16 residues. After removal of 5 bases from V and 1 base from J, the junction contained 9 bases not matched to a gene.

This clone was counted only a few times. The rearrangement joins TRBV19 to TRBJ1-2; TRBD1 is a possible D gene (6 bases). This CDR3 has 16 residues. V was pared by 5 bases and J by 4 bases, with 20 bases between. Germline lookup yields CDR1 LNHDA and CDR2 SQIVND (reference sequence). The CDR3 DNA follows: TGTGCCAGTAGTCCCATTGCGGGGGCCCGCCCCTATGGCTACACCTTC. Translating gives CASSPIAGARPYGYTF.

This clone rates as medium-sized. This chain connects TRBV19 to TRBJ2-4; 9 bases are shared with TRBD2. The junction had 8 bases not matched to a gene; V was cut back by 1 base and J by 1 base. CDR1 LNHDA and CDR2 SQIVND come from the germline V gene (reference sequence). The CDR3 loop spans 18 amino acids. Here the CDR3 reads CASSIGLRGGMAKNIQYF. DNA for the CDR3: TGTGCCAGTAGTATAGGTTTGCGGGGGGGCATGGCCAAAAACATTCAGTACTTC.

The chain employs TRBV7-6 and TRBJ2-2; D is possibly TRBD1 (6 bases). This CDR3 has 16 residues. CDR1 SGHVS and CDR2 FNYEAQ come from the germline V gene. Between the trimmed V and J ends, which lost 4 bases and 5 bases, there was a span of 17 bases. The CDR3 reads CASSSTPGHPTGELFF. In nucleotides, the CDR3 is TGTGCCAGCAGCTCGACTCCGGGACACCCTACCGGGGAGCTGTTTTTT.

The rearrangement links TRBV11-3 to TRBJ2-2; D not certain. CDR1 is SGHNT, CDR2 YENEEA, per germline. Trimming removed 0 bases at V and 2 bases at J, with 13 bases between. CDR3 size: 17 residues. The CDR3, as DNA: TGTGCCAGCAGCTTAGAGGCCTTACCCCTTAACACCGGGGAGCTGTTTTTT. Translation: CASSLEALPLNTGELFF.

The chain uses TRBV7-5 and TRBJ2-1; TRBD2, as called in the table, went unchecked against the DNA. TRBV7-5 is annotated as a pseudogene. CDR3 length equals 15 residues. The CDR3: CASSLVAGPYNEQFF. The CDR3 region has the DNA TGTGCCAGCAGCTTAGTAGCGGGACCCTACAATGAGCAGTTCTTC.

This clone was observed once. CDR3 bases: TGTGCCAGCAGCCTATCCGGGGGACAGCCCAAGGGAGAGACCCAGTACTTC. As protein: CASSLSGGQPKGETQYF. The chain employs TRBV9 and TRBJ2-5, with a weak D call TRBD1 (7 bases). CDR1 and CDR2 from the germline V gene are SGDLS and YYNGEE. This CDR3 comprises 17 residues. V lost 4 bases and J lost 4, with 23 bases in between.

The V gene is TRBV6-1, the J gene TRBJ1-2; D unresolved. The V gene's germline CDR1 is MNHNS and CDR2 SASEGT. The length of the CDR3 is 13 residues. With 0 bases removed from V and 8 bases from J, the gap between germline ends came to 10 bases. The CDR3 here is CASSEARGFGYTF. The DNA for the CDR3 is TGTGCCAGCAGTGAAGCGAGAGGGTTCGGCTACACCTTC.

The chain employs TRBV6-8 and TRBJ2-6; D remains ambiguous. Trimming pared 0 bases from V and 0 bases from J, leaving 9 bases between. The CDR3 consists of 17 residues. Germline lookup yields CDR1 MNHGY and CDR2 SAAAGT. This chain's CDR3 is CASSYSADSSGANVLTF. CDR3 nucleotides: TGTGCCAGCAGTTACTCTGCAGACTCCTCTGGGGCCAACGTCCTGACTTTC.

This clone was picked up a small number of times. The chain couples TRBV19 to TRBJ1-6; the D gene is possibly TRBD1 (6 bases). The V and J ends lost 5 bases and 10 bases respectively, with 18 bases between them. CDR3 length: 15 residues. Germline V gene lookup returns CDR1 LNHDA and CDR2 SQIVND (reference sequence). The CDR3 region is CASSPSPGVASPLHF. CDR3 bases: TGTGCCAGTAGTCCTAGTCCAGGGGTGGCGTCACCCCTCCACTTT.